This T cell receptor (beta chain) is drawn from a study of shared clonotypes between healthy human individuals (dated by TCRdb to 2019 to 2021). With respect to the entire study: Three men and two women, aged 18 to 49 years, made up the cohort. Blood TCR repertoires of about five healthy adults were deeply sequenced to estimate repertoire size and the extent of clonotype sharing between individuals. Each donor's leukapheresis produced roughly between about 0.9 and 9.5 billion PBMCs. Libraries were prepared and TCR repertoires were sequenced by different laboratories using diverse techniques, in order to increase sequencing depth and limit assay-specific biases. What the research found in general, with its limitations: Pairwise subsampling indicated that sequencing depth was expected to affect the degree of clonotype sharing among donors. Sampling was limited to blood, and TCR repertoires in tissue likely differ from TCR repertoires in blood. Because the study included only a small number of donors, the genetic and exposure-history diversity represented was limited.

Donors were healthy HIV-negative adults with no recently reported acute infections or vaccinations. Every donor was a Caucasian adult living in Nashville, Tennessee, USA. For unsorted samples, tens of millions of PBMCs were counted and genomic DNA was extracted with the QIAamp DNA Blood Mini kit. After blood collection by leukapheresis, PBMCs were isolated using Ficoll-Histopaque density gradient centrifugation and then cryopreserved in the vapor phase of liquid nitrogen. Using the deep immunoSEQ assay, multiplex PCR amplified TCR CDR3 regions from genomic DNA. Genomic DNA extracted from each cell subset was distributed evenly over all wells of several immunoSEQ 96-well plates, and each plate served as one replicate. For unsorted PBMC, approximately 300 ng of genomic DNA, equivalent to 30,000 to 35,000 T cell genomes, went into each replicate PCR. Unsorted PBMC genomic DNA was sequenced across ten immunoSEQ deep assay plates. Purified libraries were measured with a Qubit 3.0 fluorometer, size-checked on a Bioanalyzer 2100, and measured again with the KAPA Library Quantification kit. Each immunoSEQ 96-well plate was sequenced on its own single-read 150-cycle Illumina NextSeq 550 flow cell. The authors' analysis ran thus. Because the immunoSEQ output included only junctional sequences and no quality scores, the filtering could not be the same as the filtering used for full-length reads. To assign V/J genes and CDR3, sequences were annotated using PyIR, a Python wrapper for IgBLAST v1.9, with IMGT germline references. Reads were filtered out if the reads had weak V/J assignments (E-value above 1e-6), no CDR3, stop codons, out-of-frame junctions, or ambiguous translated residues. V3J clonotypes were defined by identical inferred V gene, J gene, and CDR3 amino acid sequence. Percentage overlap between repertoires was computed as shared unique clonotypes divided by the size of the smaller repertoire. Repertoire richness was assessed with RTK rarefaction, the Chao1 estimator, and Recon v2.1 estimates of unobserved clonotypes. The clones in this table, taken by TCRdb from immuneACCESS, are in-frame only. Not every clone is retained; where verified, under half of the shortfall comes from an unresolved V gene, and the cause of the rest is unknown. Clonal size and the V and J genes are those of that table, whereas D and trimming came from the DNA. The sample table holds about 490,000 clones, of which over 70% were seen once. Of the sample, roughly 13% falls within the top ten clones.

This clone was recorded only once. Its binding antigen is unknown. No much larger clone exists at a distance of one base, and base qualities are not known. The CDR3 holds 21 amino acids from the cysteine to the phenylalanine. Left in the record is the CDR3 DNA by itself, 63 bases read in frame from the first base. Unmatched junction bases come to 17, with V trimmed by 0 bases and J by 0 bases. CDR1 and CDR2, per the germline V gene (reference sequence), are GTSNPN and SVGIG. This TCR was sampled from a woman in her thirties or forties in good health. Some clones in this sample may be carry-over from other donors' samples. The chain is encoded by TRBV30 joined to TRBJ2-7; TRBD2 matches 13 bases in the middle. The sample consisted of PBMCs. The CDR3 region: CAWSVLPHWTSGSRNSYEQYF. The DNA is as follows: TGTGCCTGGAGTGTACTCCCCCACTGGACTAGCGGGAGTAGGAACTCCTACGAGCAGTACTTC.